The 23 T cell receptor beta chains below come from one sample, sequenced in a study of T-cell memory formation after mild COVID-19. TCRdb itself ran the 5' RACE reads through MiXCR, one entry per CDR3 protein. The sample holds hundreds of thousands of distinct CDR3 sequences, over 15% seen once. The sequenced sample consisted of PBMCs or a T cell subset sorted from them (not recorded which). The receptors derive from an adult woman who had mild COVID-19 (a few samples of this study predate the infection). Cell type and time point are not known.

The table lists this clonotype with a few counts. The chain links TRBV19 to TRBJ2-1, with 8 bases matching TRBD2. After removal of 7 bases from V and 11 bases from J, the junction contained 10 bases not matched to a gene. The CDR3 is made up of 13 amino acids. Per the germline V gene, CDR1 is LNHDA and CDR2 is SQIVND (reference sequence). In nucleotides, the CDR3 is TGTGCCAGTAATGGCGGTGAGCGGGGGAAGCAGTTCTTC. Residues: CASNGGERGKQFF.

The genes are TRBV3-1 and TRBJ1-3, with a weak D call TRBD1 (5 bases). Trimming took off 0 bases at V and 0 bases at J, with 12 bases between the two ends. CDR1 is LGHDT, CDR2 YNNKEL, per germline (reference sequence). The CDR3 contains 17 residues. The CDR3 sequence: CASSQDPTGLSGNTIYF. CDR3 coding DNA: TGTGCCAGCAGCCAAGATCCTACAGGCCTCTCTGGAAACACCATATATTTT. Using reference TRBV3-1 and TRBJ1-3 for the parts outside the CDR3, the full variable domain is DTAVSQTPKYLVTQMGNDKSIKCEQNLGHDTMYWYKQDSKKFLKIMFSYNNKELIINETVPNRFSPKSPDKAHLNLHINSLELGDSAVYFCASSQDPTGLSGNTIYFGEGSWLTVV.

The table lists this clonotype with many counts. The chain combines TRBV12-3 or TRBV12-4 with TRBJ1-1; D is ambiguous. V lost 6 bases and J 4 bases, leaving 6 bases between the germline ends. The CDR3 extends over 11 amino acids. CDR3 loop: CASSRGTEAFF. CDR3 nucleotides: TGTGCCAGCAGCCGGGGCACTGAAGCTTTCTTT.

The CDR3 spells CAISVSPPYSGTIQETQYF. CDR3 DNA: TGTGCCATCAGTGTTTCTCCTCCCTACAGCGGGACGATCCAAGAGACCCAGTACTTC. The V call is TRBV10-3, the J call TRBJ2-5; 7 bases align to TRBD2. This CDR3 spans 19 amino acids. V was clipped by 4 bases and J by 1 base; unmatched bases: 18. The germline CDR1 and CDR2 sequences are ENHRY and SYGVKD.

The rearrangement uses TRBV7-3 and TRBJ2-3; 12 bases are shared with TRBD2. This CDR3 region has 15 residues. The germline CDR1 and CDR2 sequences are SGHTA and FQGTGA. V lost 7 bases and J lost 5; bases outside the gene matches: 7. In DNA form, the CDR3 reads TGTGCCAGCACCCTAGCGGGGGGGCCAGAAGATACGCAGTATTTT. Translation gives CASTLAGGPEDTQYF.

This chain links TRBV27 with TRBJ2-7; TRBD2 agrees at 9 bases. V lost 0 bases, J lost 4 bases, and 7 bases stayed unmatched. This CDR3 is 16 amino acids long. The germline V gene encodes CDR1 MNHEY and CDR2 SMNVEV (reference sequence). For the CDR3, the DNA is TGTGCCAGCAGTTTATCGATTGGGACTAGCCTATACGAGCAGTACTTC. Encoded protein: CASSLSIGTSLYEQYF.

This clonotype was picked up a small number of times. The CDR3 DNA reads TGTGCCAGTAGTATAGCAGGACTTGTTGGTGAGCAGTTCTTC. It translates to CASSIAGLVGEQFF. This chain connects TRBV19 to TRBJ2-1, with a weak D call TRBD2 (5 bases). Germline V lookup: CDR1 LNHDA, CDR2 SQIVND (reference sequence). Deletions cut 1 base from V and 9 bases from J, with 13 bases between. This CDR3 region has 14 residues.

This rearrangement joins TRBV19 to TRBJ2-7; no clear D gene. Germline values: CDR1 LNHDA, CDR2 SQIVND (reference sequence). The CDR3 runs to 13 residues. The germline V and J ends were trimmed by 1 base and 1 base, with 5 bases remaining between them. This CDR3 is CASSIVESYEQYF. CDR3 DNA sequence: TGTGCCAGTAGTATAGTGGAGTCCTACGAGCAGTACTTC.

In its sample, this clonotype was seen a few times. The chain has TRBV12-3 or TRBV12-4 and TRBJ2-7, with unresolved D. Trimming pared 6 bases from V and 7 bases from J, leaving 13 bases between. The CDR3 runs to 12 residues. CDR3 protein: CASSAAFREQYF. In DNA, the CDR3 is TGTGCCAGCAGCGCGGCCTTTAGGGAGCAGTACTTC.

This clonotype was found a few times. V is TRBV15 and J is TRBJ1-5, with no clear D. The length of the CDR3 is 15 residues. Trimming shortened V by 4 bases and J by 0 bases, and 10 bases separated the two germline ends. Germline V gene sequence: CDR1 LNHNV, CDR2 YYDKDF (reference sequence). The CDR3 protein is CATSKDSYSNQPQHF. For the CDR3, the DNA is TGTGCCACCAGCAAAGATTCTTATAGCAATCAGCCCCAGCATTTT.

In this sample, this clonotype turned up a few times. This chain joins TRBV12-3 or TRBV12-4 and TRBJ2-2, with TRBD1 matching over 10 bases. V trimming: 7 bases; J trimming: 4 bases; junction bases outside the gene matches: 15. The length of the CDR3 is 18 residues. The CDR3 is CASMDGTGVLRGTGELFF. In DNA form, the CDR3 reads TGTGCCAGCATGGACGGGACAGGGGTGCTTCGGGGCACCGGGGAGCTGTTTTTT.

This clonotype was observed a few times. The rearrangement uses TRBV18 and TRBJ2-1; D is undetermined. V lost 3 bases and J 3 bases, leaving 9 bases between the germline ends. This CDR3 contains 14 residues. Germline CDR1 is KGHSH and CDR2 is LQKENI. CDR3 coding DNA: TGTGCCAGCTCACCTGAACCGCGCTACAATGAGCAGTTCTTC. Translation gives CASSPEPRYNEQFF.

There are a few counts of this clonotype. For the CDR3, the DNA is TGTGCCATCAGTAGTCCGGCCCAAGAGACCCAGTACTTC. This codes for CAISSPAQETQYF. This chain uses TRBV10-3 with TRBJ2-5; D not resolved. Germline values: CDR1 ENHRY, CDR2 SYGVKD. CDR3 length: 13 amino acids. Trimming left V 5 bases short and J 1 base short, with 8 bases between.

The chain recombines TRBV29-1 with TRBJ2-2; D gene uncertain. With 2 bases removed from V and 5 bases from J, the gap between germline ends came to 6 bases. CDR1 SQVTM and CDR2 ANQGSEA come from the germline V gene. This CDR3 region has 12 residues. The CDR3 DNA reads as TGCAGCGTTGAATTAGAAACCGGGGAGCTGTTTTTT. It translates to CSVELETGELFF.

V gene TRBV7-9 combines with J gene TRBJ2-3, with D unresolved. V lost 6 bases and J 2 bases, leaving 15 bases between the germline ends. The CDR3 totals 15 residues. The germline CDR1 and CDR2 sequences are SEHNR and FQNEAQ (reference sequence). This CDR3 is CASSPPAQHTDTQYF. The CDR3 DNA reads TGTGCCAGCAGTCCCCCGGCACAGCACACAGATACGCAGTATTTT.

The gene calls are TRBV14 and TRBJ2-7; D is perhaps TRBD1 (6 bases). V lost 1 base and J lost 6, with 10 bases in between. The CDR3 runs 13 residues. CDR1 SGHDN and CDR2 FVKESK come from the germline V gene. CDR3 protein: CASSQVTGSEQYF. DNA of the CDR3: TGTGCCAGCAGCCAAGTTACAGGGAGCGAGCAGTACTTC.

This clonotype was seen only a few times. The rearrangement joins TRBV9 to TRBJ2-3; a weak D match, TRBD2 (6 bases). Germline V lookup: CDR1 SGDLS, CDR2 YYNGEE. The CDR3 runs 16 residues. V lost 0 bases to trimming and J lost 5 bases, with 16 bases between them. Here the CDR3 reads CASSVGRAVGGDTQYF. The CDR3 region has the DNA TGTGCCAGCAGCGTAGGGAGAGCGGTGGGGGGAGATACGCAGTATTTT.

This clonotype was seen more than once but under ten times. The chain carries TRBV7-9 and TRBJ2-1, with 8 nucleotides matching TRBD1. The J segment lost 8 bases and the V segment lost 5 bases, leaving 5 bases of the junction unmatched. CDR3 length: 13 amino acids. Germline lookup yields CDR1 SEHNR and CDR2 FQNEAQ (reference sequence). Written as DNA, the CDR3 is TGTGCCAGCAGCCTACAGGGGGGAGATGAGCAGTTCTTC. This sequence encodes CASSLQGGDEQFF.

This clonotype was seen a handful of times. The rearrangement uses TRBV5-1 and TRBJ1-2; D is unresolved. V was shortened by 0 bases and J by 2 bases, with 11 bases between the two germline ends. The germline CDR1 and CDR2 sequences are SGHRS and YFSETQ. The CDR3 length is 15 residues. The CDR3, as DNA: TGCGCCAGCAGCTTGGAAGGCCCTAGCAACTATGGCTACACCTTC. As protein: CASSLEGPSNYGYTF.

This clonotype was observed a few times. V gene TRBV5-1 combines with J gene TRBJ2-1, with D hard to call. CDR3 length: 12 residues. Trimming cost V 4 bases and J 9 bases, with 11 bases left between them. CDR1 and CDR2 (germline): SGHRS, YFSETQ. CDR3 loop: CASSLPGREQFF. CDR3 sequence (DNA): TGCGCCAGCAGCCTGCCGGGCCGTGAGCAGTTCTTC.

This clonotype has a handful of counts. This chain joins TRBV20-1 and TRBJ2-3, with D uncertain. V was pared by 5 bases and J by 6 bases, with 12 bases between. Per germline, CDR1 DFQATT and CDR2 SNEGSKA (reference sequence). CDR3 length: 12 amino acids. The CDR3 sequence is CSALIVGDTQYF. The CDR3, as DNA: TGCAGTGCTTTAATTGTAGGGGATACGCAGTATTTT.

This rearrangement joins TRBV7-9 to TRBJ2-3; D gene unclear. Germline CDR1 is SEHNR and CDR2 is FQNEAQ (reference sequence). V gave up 1 base and J gave up 2 bases, with 10 bases separating them. CDR3 length: 15 residues. The CDR3 coding sequence is TGTGCCAGCAGCTTAGAAGCGCTTCACACAGATACGCAGTATTTT. Residues: CASSLEALHTDTQYF.

This clonotype was found a few times. The chain is built from TRBV29-1 and TRBJ2-7; D unresolved. The V and J ends lost 3 bases and 5 bases respectively, with 8 bases between them. The CDR3 has 11 amino acids. Per the germline V gene, CDR1 is SQVTM and CDR2 is ANQGSEA. The CDR3, as DNA: TGCAGCGTTGACGATGTCAACGAGCAGTACTTC. It specifies CSVDDVNEQYF.